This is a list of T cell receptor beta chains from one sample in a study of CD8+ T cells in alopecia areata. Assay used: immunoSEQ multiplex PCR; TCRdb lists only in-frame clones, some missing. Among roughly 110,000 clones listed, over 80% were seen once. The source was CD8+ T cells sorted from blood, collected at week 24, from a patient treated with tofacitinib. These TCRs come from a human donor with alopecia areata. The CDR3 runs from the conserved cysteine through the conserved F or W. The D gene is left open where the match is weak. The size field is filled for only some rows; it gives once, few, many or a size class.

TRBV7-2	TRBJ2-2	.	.	TGTGCCAGCAGCATTCTAGAGAACACCGGGGAGCTGTTTTTT	CASSILENTGELFF
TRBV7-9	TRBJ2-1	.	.	TGTGCCAGCAGCTTATCTGTTCCTAATGAGCAGTTCTTC	CASSLSVPNEQFF
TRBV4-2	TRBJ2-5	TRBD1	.	TGTGCCAGCAGCCAGCTGGACGGGACAGGAGAAGAGACCCAGTACTTC	CASSQLDGTGEETQYF
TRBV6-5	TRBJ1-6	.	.	TGTGCCAGCAGTTACTCTGCTAATTCACCCCTCCACTTT	CASSYSANSPLHF
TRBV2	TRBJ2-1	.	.	TGTGCCAGCAGTGGTTCACCTCTCCTCGGGCGCTACTACAATGAGCAGTTCTTC	CASSGSPLLGRYYNEQFF
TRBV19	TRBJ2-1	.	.	TGTGCCAGTAGTATAGCGGGCTCCTACAATGAGCAGTTCTTC	CASSIAGSYNEQFF
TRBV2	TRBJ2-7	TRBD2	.	TGTGCCAGCAGTGAAGCAAAGACTAGCGGCTCCTACGAGCAGTACTTC	CASSEAKTSGSYEQYF
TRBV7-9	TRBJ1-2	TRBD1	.	TGTGCCAGCAGCGGCGAGGGACAGGGACCCTTTGGCTATGGCTACACCTTC	CASSGEGQGPFGYGYTF
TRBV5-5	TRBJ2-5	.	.	TGTGCCAGCAGCTTGGCGCTTGGAGCTGAGACCCAGTACTTC	CASSLALGAETQYF
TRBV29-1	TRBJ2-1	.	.	TGCAGCGTTGTTGGGACTTCGTTAACCGACTACTCCTACAATGAGCAGTTCTTC	CSVVGTSLTDYSYNEQFF
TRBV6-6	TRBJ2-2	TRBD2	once	TGTGCCAGCAGTTACTCACGGCGGGGGTTGCCCGGGGAGCTGTTTTTT	CASSYSRRGLPGELFF
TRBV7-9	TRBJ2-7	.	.	TGTGCCAGCAGCGGAGGCCTCGGACAAGGACAATACGAGCAGTACTTC	CASSGGLGQGQYEQYF
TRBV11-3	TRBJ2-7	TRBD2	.	TGTGCCAGCAGCCGTTGGGAGGGCTCCTACGAGCAGTACTTC	CASSRWEGSYEQYF
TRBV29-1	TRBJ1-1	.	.	TGCAGCGTAGCAATGGCAACAGGGTCTGCTGAAGCTTTCTTT	CSVAMATGSAEAFF
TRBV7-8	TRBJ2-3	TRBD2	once	TGTGCCAGCAGCCTGGATGGCGGGGGGCCCTGGGATACGCAGTATTTT	CASSLDGGGPWDTQYF
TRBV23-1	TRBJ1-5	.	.	TGCGCCAGCAGTCAACCCGGGATGCCGTCGGTTCAGCCCCAGCATTTT	CASSQPGMPSVQPQHF
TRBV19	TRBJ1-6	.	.	TGTGCCAGTATCGACAGGACCTCCTATAATTCACCCCTCCACTTT	CASIDRTSYNSPLHF
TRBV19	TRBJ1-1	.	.	TGTGCCAGTAGTATCGATCCGGGAGGATACTCTGAAGCTTTCTTT	CASSIDPGGYSEAFF
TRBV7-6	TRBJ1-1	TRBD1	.	TGTGCCAGCAGCCCCAAGGCAGGGGGCACTGAAGCTTTCTTT	CASSPKAGGTEAFF
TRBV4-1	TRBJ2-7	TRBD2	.	TGTGCCAGCAGCCAAGAGACTAGCGGGGCGTCCTACGAGCAGTACTTC	CASSQETSGASYEQYF
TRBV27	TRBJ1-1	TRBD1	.	TGTGCCAGCAGTTTAGGCCCAGGGGGGAACACTGAAGCTTTCTTT	CASSLGPGGNTEAFF
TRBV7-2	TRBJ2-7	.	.	TGTGCCAGCAGCTTAGCGGGACAATACTACGAGCAGTACTTC	CASSLAGQYYEQYF
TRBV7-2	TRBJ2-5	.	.	TGTGCCAGCAGCCCCTGGACAGCCTCAGGGGCCCAGTACTTC	CASSPWTASGAQYF
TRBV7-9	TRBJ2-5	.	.	TGTGCCAGCAGCCCGTGGGGGGCCCAAGAGACCCAGTACTTC	CASSPWGAQETQYF
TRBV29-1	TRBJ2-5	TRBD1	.	TGCAGCGTCGTAAGGACAGGGAGAGAGACCCAGTACTTC	CSVVRTGRETQYF
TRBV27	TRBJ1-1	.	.	TGTGCCAGCGGAACAGGGCACGGGGCTTTCTTT	CASGTGHGAFF
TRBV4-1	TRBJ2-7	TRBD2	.	TGCGCCAGCAGCCCATCCCCACTAGCGGTAACCTACGAGCAGTACTTC	CASSPSPLAVTYEQYF
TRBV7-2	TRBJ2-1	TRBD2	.	TGTGCCAGCAGCTCGCTAGCGGGGGATTACAATGAGCAGTTCTTC	CASSSLAGDYNEQFF
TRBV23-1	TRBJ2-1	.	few	TGCGCCAGCAGTCAACCTAGGGGGAGTGAGCAGTTCTTC	CASSQPRGSEQFF
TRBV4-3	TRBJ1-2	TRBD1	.	TGCGCCAGCAGATCGGACAGGGGTGGCTACACCTTC	CASRSDRGGYTF
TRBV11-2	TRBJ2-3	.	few	TGTGCCAGCAGCACCTGGGACGTAGATACGCAGTATTTT	CASSTWDVDTQYF
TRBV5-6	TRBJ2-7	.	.	TGTGCCAGCAGCTTGGGATCATCCTACGAGCAGTACTTC	CASSLGSSYEQYF
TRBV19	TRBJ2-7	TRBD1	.	TGTGCCAGTAGTATAGATACCGGGACAGGGTACGAGCAGTACTTC	CASSIDTGTGYEQYF
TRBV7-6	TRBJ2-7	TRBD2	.	TGTGCCAGCAGGCCGGGGCCCCCGGGGGGAGAAGGCTCCTACGAGCAGTACTTC	CASRPGPPGGEGSYEQYF
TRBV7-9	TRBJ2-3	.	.	TGTGCCAGCAGCTTAAGGGGGTCGGGCACAGATACGCAGTATTTT	CASSLRGSGTDTQYF
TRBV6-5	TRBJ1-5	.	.	TGTGCCAGCCAGTCAGGGAATAATCAGCCCCAGCATTTT	CASQSGNNQPQHF
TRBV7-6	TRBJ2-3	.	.	TGTGCCAGCAGCTTAGTAAAAGGTTCGAATACGCAGTATTTT	CASSLVKGSNTQYF
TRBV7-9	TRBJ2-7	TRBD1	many	TGTGCCAGCTGGGATAGTAGCGGGACAGGGGAGGGCTACGAGCAGTACTTC	CASWDSSGTGEGYEQYF
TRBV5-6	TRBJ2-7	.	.	TGTGCCAGCAGTTTCAGACAGAGGTACTACGAGCAGTACTTC	CASSFRQRYYEQYF
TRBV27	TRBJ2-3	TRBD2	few	TGTGCCAGCAGTTTAATCCCTCCTAGCGGGGGGAGGGCAGATACGCAGTATTTT	CASSLIPPSGGRADTQYF
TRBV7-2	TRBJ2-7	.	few	TGTGCCAGCAGCTTACCCCGCTCTAGGGCGGAAGGTAGGGACGAGCAGTACTTC	CASSLPRSRAEGRDEQYF
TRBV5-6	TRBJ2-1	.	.	TGTGCCAGCAGCTTGGCAGTGACTAGCTCCTACAATGAGCAGTTCTTC	CASSLAVTSSYNEQFF
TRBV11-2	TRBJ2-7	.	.	TGTGCCAGCAGCTTAGATTGGGCGGGAAACTACGAGCAGTACTTC	CASSLDWAGNYEQYF
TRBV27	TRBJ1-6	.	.	TGTGCCAGCAGTTTGGGTAATACCGGACCCCTCCACTTT	CASSLGNTGPLHF
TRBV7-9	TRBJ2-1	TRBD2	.	TGTGCCCTAGCGGGAGACGGGAATGAGCAGTTCTTC	CALAGDGNEQFF
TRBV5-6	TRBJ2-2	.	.	TGTGCCAGCAGCTTGATCGGGGAAGAGCTGACCGGGGAGCTGTTTTTT	CASSLIGEELTGELFF
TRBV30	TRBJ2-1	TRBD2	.	TGTGCCTACTATGGACTAGCGACGATGAATGAGCAGTTCTTC	CAYYGLATMNEQFF
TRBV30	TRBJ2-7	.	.	TGTGCCTGGAAAGACCCCTACGAGCAGTACTTC	CAWKDPYEQYF